Only one count was recorded for the clone carrying this TCR beta chain. The data originate from a study of early T cells in non-severe SARS-CoV-2 infection. Looked up from germline, CDR1 is SQVTM and CDR2 is ANQGSEA. The CDR3 length is 13 residues. Trimming cost V 5 bases and J 0 bases, with 9 bases left between them. Attached unique molecular identifiers marked individual cDNA molecules. Via MiXCR, TCRdb re-called the 5' RACE reads, giving one row per CDR3 protein. The sample yields around 56,000 distinct CDR3 sequences, approximately 13% seen once. The gene calls are TRBV29-1 and TRBJ2-3; D gene uncertain. The sequences come from whole blood, collected at baseline. The receptor's source is an adult who was a healthcare worker with PCR-confirmed SARS-CoV-2 infection or an uninfected control (not recorded which). CDR3 sequence reads: CSVRGSSTDTQYF. The DNA of the CDR3 is TGCAGCGTTCGCGGTTCTAGCACAGATACGCAGTATTTT.